The clone carrying this T cell receptor beta chain was recorded at least ten times. As yet, its antigen is unknown. This sample was included in a study of human T cells and chemical hapten exposure. Overall study results and limits: Because they had alopecia, donors may respond immunologically unlike healthy people. While controls formed fewer of them, expanded TCRs formed significantly more large CDR3 similarity clusters. TCRs exceeding a frequency of 1 in 1000 stayed unchanged under DPC sensitization.

TCRdb redid the calling of the RACE reads with MiXCR, one entry per CDR3 protein. The data hold approximately 40,000 distinct CDR3 sequences, with 3% to 4% observed a single time. Time point in this sample: patch test 2, 6 weeks after DPC sensitization. As to treatment: therapeutic diphenylcyclopropenone sensitization with weekly scalp DPC. This CDR3 spans 15 amino acids. Trimming left V 6 bases short and J 1 base short, with 15 bases between. Sequencing used whole blood, obtained in connection with sensitization to the hapten diphenylcyclopropenone (DPC). This chain joins TRBV12-3 or TRBV12-4 and TRBJ2-5; D possibly uses TRBD1 or TRBD2 (5 bases each). The source is a man aged 40-50 years with alopecia areata. Some clones in this sample may be carry-over from other donors' samples. The CDR3 spells CASSPPGTPQETQYF. CDR3 coding DNA: TGTGCCAGCAGCCCCCCCGGGACGCCCCAAGAGACCCAGTACTTC.